This T cell receptor (beta chain) appears in the sequencing data of a study of response to subunit inactivated influenza vaccine. Whole-study results and caveats: Few new T cells, the authors suggested, are recruited by each seasonal influenza vaccination.

This clonotype was picked up many times. Its target is unknown. Per germline, CDR1 SNHLY and CDR2 FYNNEI. Between the trimmed V and J ends, which lost 5 bases and 0 bases, there was a span of 8 bases. This CDR3 spans 14 amino acids. TCRdb passed the RT-PCR reads through MiXCR, listing each CDR3 protein once. The sample carries hundreds of thousands of distinct CDR3 sequences, 14% recorded once. The sequenced sample was PBMCs from blood, obtained 14 days before vaccination. This chain joins TRBV2 and TRBJ1-3; TRBD1 is a possible D gene (6 bases). This sequence originates from a man aged 50 or older who received an inactivated influenza vaccine. The CDR3 spells CASSPDSSGNTIYF. DNA of the CDR3: TGTGCCAGCAGTCCGGACAGCTCTGGAAACACCATATATTTT.